Listed below are T cell receptor beta chains from one sample, sequenced in a study of shared clonotypes between healthy human individuals. Produced via immunoSEQ multiplex PCR; TCRdb's table is partial and in-frame only. The data contain about 680,000 clones, about 92% of them singletons. The source material was naive CD8+ T cells sorted from blood. All receptors come from a man aged 25-40 years in good health. The CDR3 runs from the conserved cysteine through the conserved F or W. The D gene is left open where the match is weak. Expanded clones are given a class, and other clones once, few, many or no size at all.

D gene,J gene,clone size,V gene,CDR3 DNA,CDR3 protein
.,TRBJ2-1,.,TRBV18,TGTGCCAGCTCACCGGGGAGGCCCTCCTACAATGAGCAGTTCTTC,CASSPGRPSYNEQFF
.,TRBJ2-1,.,TRBV30,TGTGCCTGGAGCGAGGGGAGACAGCGTCCCATCGGAGTCTTC,CAWSEGRQRPIGVF
.,TRBJ2-1,.,TRBV29-1,TGCAGCGTTGTTAGGGGGGAGGGTAGGTACAATGAGCAGTTCTTC,CSVVRGEGRYNEQFF
.,TRBJ2-7,.,TRBV7-9,TGTGCCAGCAGCACCTCCGTTCTCGGGGCCACCTACGAGCAGTACTTC,CASSTSVLGATYEQYF
.,TRBJ2-7,.,TRBV28,TGTGCCAGCAGTTTATATAGCGGAGATTACGAGCAGTACTTC,CASSLYSGDYEQYF
.,TRBJ2-2,.,TRBV7-9,TGTGCCAGCAGCCCATTACCCACCGGGGAGCTGTTTTTT,CASSPLPTGELFF
.,TRBJ2-2,.,TRBV14,TGTGCCAGCAGCCCTTTGGACCGGAGCGCGGGAGGGGAGCTGTTTTTT,CASSPLDRSAGGELFF
TRBD2,TRBJ2-1,.,TRBV14,TGTGCCAGCAGCCCACTAGCGGGAGGGCACAATGAGCAGTTCTTC,CASSPLAGGHNEQFF
.,TRBJ2-7,.,TRBV29-1,TGCAGCGTCTCCTACCAATACGAGCAGTACTTC,CSVSYQYEQYF
.,TRBJ2-1,.,TRBV5-4,TGTGCCAGCAGCTTGTTTAACCGGAACAATGAGCAGTTCTTC,CASSLFNRNNEQFF
TRBD1,TRBJ1-5,.,TRBV6-5,TGTGCCAGCAGGATAGGGGGCTACGGGCAGCCCCAGCATTTT,CASRIGGYGQPQHF
TRBD2,TRBJ2-7,.,TRBV10-2,TGCGCCAGCACCTCCGGGACTAGCGGCTACGAGCAGTACTTC,CASTSGTSGYEQYF
TRBD2,TRBJ2-1,.,TRBV18,TGTGCCAGCTCTCCAGCGGGAGACGGCTACAATGAGCAGTTCTTC,CASSPAGDGYNEQFF
.,TRBJ2-1,.,TRBV2,TGTGCCAGCACTACAAGTAGCGGCCCCTACAATGAGCAGTTCTTC,CASTTSSGPYNEQFF
.,TRBJ2-1,once,TRBV4-3,TGCGCCAGCAGCCTGGATGGCAATGAGCAGTTCTTC,CASSLDGNEQFF
TRBD1,TRBJ1-1,.,TRBV11-2,TGTGCCAGCAGCTCACAAACAGGGGTTACTGAAGCTTTCTTT,CASSSQTGVTEAFF
.,TRBJ2-7,.,TRBV7-9,TGTGCCAGCAGCTCCGGGACACGCACCTACGAGCAGTACTTC,CASSSGTRTYEQYF
.,TRBJ1-1,.,TRBV27,TGTGCCAGTGCACCGACCAAGGGAGGCTCCCCGGGTGCCACTGAAGCTTTCTTT,CASAPTKGGSPGATEAFF
.,TRBJ2-5,.,TRBV4-1,TGCGCCAGCAGCCCCACTGCGGGCCAAGAGACCCAGTACTTC,CASSPTAGQETQYF
.,TRBJ1-5,.,TRBV28,TGTGCCAGCATCCCCGGGGGTCACGATAGCAATCAGCCCCAGCATTTT,CASIPGGHDSNQPQHF
.,TRBJ1-2,.,TRBV9,TGTGCCAGCAGCGCTACGACAGGCTACGGCTACACCTTC,CASSATTGYGYTF
TRBD1,TRBJ2-1,.,TRBV9,TGTGCCAGCAGTTATGGGACAGGGAGGAATGAGCAGTTCTTC,CASSYGTGRNEQFF
TRBD1,TRBJ2-7,.,TRBV9,TGTGCCAGCAGCCCAAGGACAGGTCTGGATTTATACGAGCAGTACTTC,CASSPRTGLDLYEQYF
TRBD2,TRBJ2-7,.,TRBV7-9,TGTGCCAGCGGAAGTTTTGCTAGCGGCACCTACGAGCAGTACTTC,CASGSFASGTYEQYF
.,TRBJ1-1,.,TRBV4-1,TGCGCCAGCAGCACATTGATGAACACTGAAGCTTTCTTT,CASSTLMNTEAFF
TRBD1,TRBJ2-1,.,TRBV29-1,TGCAGCCCGCGGACAGGGGGCGATGAGCAGTTCTTC,CSPRTGGDEQFF
.,TRBJ2-7,.,TRBV7-6,TGTGCCAGCAGCTTGGTTGGTAACCACGAGCAGTACTTC,CASSLVGNHEQYF
.,TRBJ1-3,.,TRBV10-3,TGTGCCATCAGTTGGAACAGGGATGGCTCTGGAAACACCATATATTTT,CAISWNRDGSGNTIYF
.,TRBJ2-1,.,TRBV21-1,TGTGCCAGCAGCAACCACCGGGACTACTCCAACAATGAGCAGTTCTTC,CASSNHRDYSNNEQFF
TRBD1,TRBJ2-1,.,TRBV10-1,TGCGCCAGCAGTGCAGGGGGCACTGAGCAGTTCTTC,CASSAGGTEQFF
.,TRBJ2-7,.,TRBV5-1,TGCGCCAGCAGTCCGGTTGATAACTCCTACGAGCAGTACTTC,CASSPVDNSYEQYF